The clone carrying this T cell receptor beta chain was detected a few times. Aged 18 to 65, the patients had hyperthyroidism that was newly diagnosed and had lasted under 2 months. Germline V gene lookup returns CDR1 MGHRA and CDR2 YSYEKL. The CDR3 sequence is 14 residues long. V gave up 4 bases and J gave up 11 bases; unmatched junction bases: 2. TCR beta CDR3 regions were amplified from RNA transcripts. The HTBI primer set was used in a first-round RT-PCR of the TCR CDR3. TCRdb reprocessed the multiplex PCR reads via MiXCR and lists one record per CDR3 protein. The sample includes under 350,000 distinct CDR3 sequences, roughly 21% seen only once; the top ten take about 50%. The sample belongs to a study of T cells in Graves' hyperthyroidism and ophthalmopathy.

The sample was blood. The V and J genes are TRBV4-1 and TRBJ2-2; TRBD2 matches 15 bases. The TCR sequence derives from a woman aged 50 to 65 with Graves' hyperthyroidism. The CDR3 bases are TGCGCCAGCAGCCGGACTAGCGGGGGGGCAGAGCTGTTTTTT. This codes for CASSRTSGGAELFF.